The 25 T cell receptor beta chains presented below share a single source sample, sequenced in a study of cytomegalovirus exposure and HLA in healthy donors. It was with 60 Vbeta and 13 Jbeta primers that the PCR ran. The assay was immunoSEQ multiplex PCR, and TCRdb's table has in-frame clones only and misses some. The repertoire holds over 150,000 clones, with 76% as singletons. The source material was PBMCs. Source of these receptors: a man in his 60s in good health and CMV-seronegative.

Regarding this clone: This CDR3 is also generated by other DNA sequences in the sample. V gene TRBV19 combines with J gene TRBJ2-7, with a possible D match to TRBD1 (5 bases). Germline lookup yields CDR1 LNHDA and CDR2 SQIVND (reference sequence). The length of the CDR3 is 13 residues. V was trimmed by 6 bases and J by 2 bases, leaving 11 bases between them. The CDR3 is CASSSGQTYEQYF. CDR3 bases: TGTGCCAGTAGCTCAGGGCAAACCTACGAGCAGTACTTC.

The V call is TRBV29-1, the J call TRBJ2-1; D is unresolved. Trimming stripped 5 bases from V and 4 bases from J, with 12 bases between. This CDR3 spans 13 amino acids. CDR1 is SQVTM, CDR2 ANQGSEA, per germline. CDR3 nucleotides: TGCAGCGTTACTGCGTCGGTATACAATGAGCAGTTCTTC. The encoded protein is CSVTASVYNEQFF.

The rearrangement links TRBV9 to TRBJ2-3, with TRBD2 matching over 7 bases. With 3 bases clipped from V and 2 bases from J, the junction kept 9 bases outside the gene matches. Germline CDR1 SGDLS, CDR2 YYNGEE. The length of the CDR3 is 16 residues. CDR3 amino acids: CASSAISGWDTDTQYF. CDR3 DNA: TGTGCCAGCAGCGCGATTAGCGGGTGGGACACAGATACGCAGTATTTT.

V and J are TRBV30 and TRBJ2-1, with D maybe TRBD1 (5 bases). V shed 0 bases and J shed 12 bases, with 12 bases lying between them. The CDR3 loop spans 12 amino acids. Germline V gene sequence: CDR1 GTSNPN, CDR2 SVGIG (reference sequence). The CDR3 DNA follows: TGTGCCTGGAGTGTAAGGAGAAGGGGGCAGTTCTTC. This sequence encodes CAWSVRRRGQFF. Complete variable domain (other parts from reference TRBV30 and TRBJ2-1): SQTIHQWPATLVQPVGSPLSLECTVEGTSNPNLYWYRQAAGRGLQLLFYSVGIGQISSEVPQNLSASRPQDRQFILSSKKLLLSDSGFYLCAWSVRRRGQFFGPGTRLTVL.

The chain joins TRBV6-5 to TRBJ2-7, with 7 nucleotides matching TRBD1. Trimming took 7 bases from V and 2 from J; bases not matched to a gene: 2. Germline loops: CDR1 MNHEY, CDR2 SVGAGI. The CDR3 spans 12 residues. CDR3: CASTGQTYEQYF. CDR3 nucleotide sequence: TGTGCCAGCACGGGACAGACCTACGAGCAGTACTTC.

V and J are TRBV6-6 and TRBJ1-5; D is undetermined. Germline loops: CDR1 MNHNY, CDR2 SVGAGI (reference sequence). The CDR3 extends over 14 amino acids. V gave up 0 bases and J gave up 1 base, with 4 bases separating them. CDR3 coding DNA: TGTGCCAGCAGTTACTCCCTCAGCAATCAGCCCCAGCATTTT. Translated, it gives CASSYSLSNQPQHF.

V usage is TRBV6-5 and J usage is TRBJ1-2; 10 bases align to TRBD1. The CDR3 contains 16 residues. Germline lookup yields CDR1 MNHEY and CDR2 SVGAGI. Unmatched junction bases numbered 8, after V lost 3 bases and J lost 4 bases. In nucleotides, the CDR3 is TGTGCCAGCAGTTATACCATTAGGACAGGGGGCTATGGCTACACCTTC. Protein sequence: CASSYTIRTGGYGYTF.

The chain recombines TRBV10-3 with TRBJ2-7; D unclear. Germline V CDR1 and CDR2: ENHRY, SYGVKD. Trimming left V 6 bases short and J 7 bases short, with 10 bases between. There are 11 residues in the CDR3. CDR3 sequence (DNA): TGTGCCATCAGGCGCTTGAGAGAGCAGTACTTC. Amino acid sequence: CAIRRLREQYF.

The count of this clone is one. The chain links TRBV7-2 to TRBJ2-3; no clear D gene. CDR1 and CDR2 (germline): SGHTA, FQGNSA. The V end lost 3 bases, the J end lost 5 bases, and 15 bases lay between the germline ends. This CDR3 has 15 amino acids. For the CDR3, the DNA is TGTGCCAGCAGCTTGGTCAAACGCGAGGTAGATACGCAGTATTTT. Its protein is CASSLVKREVDTQYF.

This clone was recorded a few times. The rearrangement uses TRBV7-2 and TRBJ2-3; 11 nucleotides align to TRBD2. The germline gives CDR1 SGHTA, CDR2 FQGNSA. The ends lost 5 bases at V and 6 bases at J; junction bases unmatched: 7. CDR3 length: 15 residues. The CDR3 nucleotides read TGTGCCAGCAGCATTAGCGGGGGGGCCGCTGATACGCAGTATTTT. As protein: CASSISGGAADTQYF. Drawing the rest from reference TRBV7-2 and TRBJ2-3, the complete variable domain is GAGVSQSPSNKVTEKGKDVELRCDPISGHTALYWYRQSLGQGLEFLIYFQGNSAPDKSGLPSDRFSAERTGGSVSTLTIQRTQQEDSAVYLCASSISGGAADTQYFGPGTRLTVL.

The chain carries TRBV2 and TRBJ2-2, with D possibly being TRBD1 (6 bases). The CDR3 totals 13 residues. Trimming stripped 3 bases from V and 9 bases from J, with 11 bases between. Germline V gene data show CDR1 as SNHLY and CDR2 as FYNNEI. DNA of the CDR3: TGTGCCAGCAGTGATCCAGGGGATCGGGAGCTGTTTTTT. This codes for CASSDPGDRELFF.

The CDR3 sequence is CASSRRGTEAFF. The CDR3 DNA sequence: TGTGCCAGCAGTCGCAGGGGGACTGAAGCTTTCTTT. The rearrangement joins TRBV6-5 to TRBJ1-1; TRBD1 aligns across 7 bases. Unmatched junction bases numbered 2, after V lost 5 bases and J lost 5 bases. CDR1 and CDR2 (germline): MNHEY, SVGAGI. The CDR3 is 12 amino acids.

This sequence joins TRBV29-1 and TRBJ1-1; D not certain. From germline, CDR1 is SQVTM and CDR2 ANQGSEA. V lost 3 bases and J 2 bases, leaving 10 bases between the germline ends. This CDR3 is built from 13 residues. CDR3 region: CSVDTPGNTEAFF. The DNA of the CDR3 is TGCAGCGTTGACACCCCGGGAAACACTGAAGCTTTCTTT.

In its sample, this clone was seen a few times. The chain uses TRBV19 and TRBJ2-1, with 14 bases matching TRBD2. Germline assignment: CDR1 LNHDA and CDR2 SQIVND (reference sequence). CDR3 length: 19 amino acids. J was trimmed by 3 bases and V by 3 bases; bases with no gene match: 10. The CDR3 DNA follows: TGTGCCAGTAGTATTGGACTAGCGGGAGGAAGGGGATTCTACAATGAGCAGTTCTTC. Amino acid sequence: CASSIGLAGGRGFYNEQFF. Using reference TRBV19 and TRBJ2-1 for the parts outside the CDR3, the full variable domain is DGGITQSPKYLFRKEGQNVTLSCEQNLNHDAMYWYRQDPGQGLRLIYYSQIVNDFQKGDIAEGYSVSREKKESFPLTVTSAQKNPTAFYLCASSIGLAGGRGFYNEQFFGPGTRLTVL.

The CDR3 sequence: CASSSGTGMATGELFF. The DNA of the CDR3 is TGTGCCAGCAGCTCGGGGACAGGTATGGCCACCGGGGAGCTGTTTTTT. V gene TRBV5-4 combines with J gene TRBJ2-2; 8 positions match TRBD1. J was trimmed by 4 bases and V by 3 bases; bases with no gene match: 8. The germline CDR1 and CDR2 sequences are SGHNT and YYREEE (reference sequence). The CDR3 sequence is 16 residues long. The entire variable domain, with the rest obtained from reference TRBV5-4 and TRBJ2-2, is as follows: ETGVTQSPTHLIKTRGQQVTLRCSSQSGHNTVSWYQQALGQGPQFIFQYYREEENGRGNFPPRFSGLQFPNYSSELNVNALELDDSALYLCASSSGTGMATGELFFGEGSRLTVL.

This clone has just a few counts. The chain joins TRBV6-6 to TRBJ1-2; possibly TRBD1 for D (6 bases). The CDR3 is made up of 13 amino acids. The germline CDR1 and CDR2 sequences are MNHNY and SVGAGI (reference sequence). V shed 7 bases and J shed 4 bases, with 13 bases lying between them. In DNA, the CDR3 is TGTGCCAGCACCCGGGACATCGCCTATGGCTACACCTTC. Amino acids: CASTRDIAYGYTF.

This clone was observed a handful of times. This chain connects TRBV28 to TRBJ1-3, with D possibly being TRBD1 (6 bases). CDR1 and CDR2 (germline): MDHEN, SYDVKM. Trimming cost V 1 base and J 4 bases, with 14 bases left between them. The CDR3 is made up of 16 amino acids. The CDR3 spells CASSLSQGVLGNTIYF. The CDR3 coding sequence is TGTGCCAGCAGTTTATCACAGGGTGTCTTGGGAAACACCATATATTTT.

The chain recombines TRBV7-2 with TRBJ2-1; no clear D gene. Germline CDR1 and CDR2: SGHTA and FQGNSA. The CDR3 spans 14 residues. The V gene lost 5 bases and the J gene lost 0 bases, with 8 bases spanning the gap. The CDR3: CASSPEASYNEQFF. The CDR3, as DNA: TGTGCCAGCAGCCCAGAGGCCTCCTACAATGAGCAGTTCTTC.

The chain couples TRBV9 to TRBJ2-2, with 7 nucleotides matching TRBD2. Germline values: CDR1 SGDLS, CDR2 YYNGEE. The trim removed 7 bases at V and 4 bases at J, leaving 10 bases unmatched. This CDR3 is built from 15 residues. The CDR3 DNA follows: TGTGCCAGCGGTTATACTAGCGCTACCACCGGGGAGCTGTTTTTT. Residues: CASGYTSATTGELFF.

This clone was recorded only once. Other DNA sequences in the sample encode the same CDR3. The chain couples TRBV7-2 to TRBJ2-7, with D possibly being TRBD2 (5 bases). The CDR3 has 15 amino acids. V lost 0 bases, J lost 4 bases, and 13 bases lay in between. CDR1 and CDR2 from the germline V gene are SGHTA and FQGNSA. CDR3 DNA sequence: TGTGCCAGCAGCTTAGCAGAGGGCACAGCTTACGAGCAGTACTTC. It specifies CASSLAEGTAYEQYF.

This clone was observed a handful of times. The V gene is TRBV6-5, the J gene TRBJ1-2; the D is unclear. The CDR3 covers 14 residues. Deletions cut 2 bases from V and 8 bases from J, with 15 bases between. From germline, CDR1 is MNHEY and CDR2 SVGAGI. CDR3 amino acids: CASSYGHVAGGYTF. Written as DNA, the CDR3 is TGTGCCAGCAGTTACGGCCATGTTGCAGGAGGCTACACCTTC.

This clone was detected only once. The V call is TRBV28, the J call TRBJ1-1, with a weak D call TRBD1 (6 bases). V gave up 7 bases and J gave up 6 bases, with 18 bases separating them. CDR3 length equals 14 residues. Germline CDR1 is MDHEN and CDR2 is SYDVKM. CDR3 coding DNA: TGTGCCAGCACAAAGCCGGGGGGCGTTTCTGAAGCTTTCTTT. Protein product: CASTKPGGVSEAFF.

The chain recombines TRBV9 with TRBJ1-2; TRBD1 agrees at 7 bases. Germline V gene sequence: CDR1 SGDLS, CDR2 YYNGEE. There are 16 residues in the CDR3. After removal of 4 bases from V and 1 base from J, the junction contained 10 bases not matched to a gene. The CDR3 DNA is TGTGCCAGCAGCCCGAGAGGTGGGACAGATAACTATGGCTACACCTTC. It translates to CASSPRGGTDNYGYTF.

This clone was picked up a small number of times. The CDR3 DNA is TGTGCCATCAGCGCGGACAGCGCAGCTTCCTACGAGCAGTACTTC. Amino acid sequence: CAISADSAASYEQYF. V and J are TRBV10-3 and TRBJ2-7, with D possibly being TRBD1 (6 bases). Germline CDR1 and CDR2: ENHRY and SYGVKD. The CDR3 has 15 amino acids. The V end was cut by 6 bases, the J end by 1 base, with 16 bases between.

The chain employs TRBV7-3 and TRBJ2-7, with 7 bases aligning to TRBD1. Unmatched junction bases numbered 8, after V lost 5 bases and J lost 1 base. This CDR3 contains 15 residues. Germline assignment: CDR1 SGHTA and CDR2 FQGTGA. CDR3 sequence reads: CASSPTGQQSYEQYF. CDR3 nucleotides: TGTGCCAGCAGCCCGACGGGACAGCAGTCCTACGAGCAGTACTTC.